The 21 T cell receptor beta chains below all came from one sample that was sequenced in a study of blood T cell repertoires in COVID-19. Here immunoSEQ multiplex PCR was the method, and the copy in TCRdb shows in-frame clones only, minus some. Of roughly 15,000 clones listed, around 77% are singletons. Sequencing was done on a sample of peripheral blood. The receptors were gathered from a human donor in a cohort sampled during active COVID-19.

This rearrangement joins TRBV12-3 or TRBV12-4 to TRBJ2-3, with a tentative D call TRBD2 (6 bases). Trimming took off 8 bases at V and 4 bases at J, with 13 bases between the two ends. The CDR3 runs 13 residues. The chain's CDR3 is CASVPGVADTQYF. CDR3 nucleotides: TGTGCCAGCGTACCGGGAGTGGCAGATACGCAGTATTTT.

This clone was observed once. The genes are TRBV29-1 and TRBJ1-2; 8 bases fit TRBD1. This CDR3 is built from 14 residues. CDR1 is SQVTM and CDR2 is ANQGSEA in the germline V gene. The junction had 4 bases not matched to a gene; V was cut back by 0 bases and J by 4 bases. CDR3 in amino acids: CSVEDSGGRYGYTF. The CDR3 DNA sequence: TGCAGCGTTGAAGATTCAGGGGGCCGCTATGGCTACACCTTC. The full variable domain, in which reference TRBV29-1 and TRBJ1-2 provide the parts outside the CDR3, is SAVISQKPSRDICQRGTSLTIQCQVDSQVTMMFWYRQQPGQSLTLIATANQGSEATYESGFVIDKFPISRPNLTFSTLTVSNMSPEDSSIYLCSVEDSGGRYGYTFGSGTRLTVV.

A remark on this clone: Compared with germline, one end of the junction differs, possibly owing to a read error. The chain employs TRBV18 and TRBJ1-6, with a weak D call TRBD1 (6 bases). CDR1 is KGHSH and CDR2 is LQKENI in the germline V gene. The CDR3 totals 17 residues. CDR3: CASSPPGGVDSNSPLHF. The CDR3, as DNA: TGTGCCAGCTCCCCACCCGGCGGTGTGGACAGTAATTCACCCCTCCACTTT. The full variable domain, completed using reference TRBV18 and TRBJ1-6, is NAGVMQNPRHLVRRRGQEARLRCSPMKGHSHVYWYRQLPEEGLKFMVYLQKENIIDESGMPKERFSAEFPKEGPSILRIQQVVRGDSAAYFCASSPPGGVDSNSPLHFGNGTRLTVT.

This chain uses TRBV24-1 with TRBJ2-7; the match to TRBD1 covers 9 bases. V gave up 3 bases and J gave up 2 bases; unmatched junction bases: 10. From germline, CDR1 is KGHDR and CDR2 SFDVKD. CDR3 size: 17 residues. The CDR3 loop is CATSDNNRGLIPYEQYF. The CDR3 DNA is TGTGCCACCAGTGATAATAACAGGGGGCTAATACCCTACGAGCAGTACTTC.

The rearrangement links TRBV30 to TRBJ2-7; unclear D gene. Trimming cost V 2 bases and J 4 bases, with 12 bases left between them. This CDR3 spans 13 amino acids. Germline assignment: CDR1 GTSNPN and CDR2 SVGIG (reference sequence). The CDR3 spells CAWSSGSGYEQYF. DNA for the CDR3: TGTGCCTGGAGTAGTGGCTCCGGGTACGAGCAGTACTTC.

This clone has just one count. The chain employs TRBV27 and TRBJ1-5; D possibly corresponds to TRBD1 (5 bases). Germline V lookup: CDR1 MNHEY, CDR2 SMNVEV (reference sequence). Deletions cut 5 bases from V and 2 bases from J, with 13 bases between. The CDR3 extends over 15 amino acids. CDR3 in amino acids: CASSGSGRGNQPQHF. The CDR3 nucleotides read TGTGCCAGCAGTGGATCAGGGCGAGGCAATCAGCCCCAGCATTTT.

The chain is built from TRBV18 and TRBJ2-7, with TRBD1 matching over 7 bases. The CDR3 contains 15 residues. V was clipped by 1 base and J by 0 bases; unmatched bases: 3. Germline CDR1 is KGHSH and CDR2 is LQKENI. The CDR3 here is CASSPQTGSSYEQYF. DNA for the CDR3: TGTGCCAGCTCACCACAGACAGGGAGCTCCTACGAGCAGTACTTC.

The genes are TRBV28 and TRBJ2-7; 9 nucleotides agree with TRBD2. This CDR3 is built from 15 residues. Trimming cost V 5 bases and J 3 bases; bases outside gene matches: 8. Germline assignment: CDR1 MDHEN and CDR2 SYDVKM. The DNA for the CDR3 is TGTGCCAGCAGTCGAGCCCCTAGCGGGGACTACGAGCAGTACTTC. It yields the protein CASSRAPSGDYEQYF.

This clone was observed a single time. The CDR3, as DNA: TGTGCCAGCCTACCCGGGACAGGGAATCAAGAGACCCAGTACTTC. Its protein product is CASLPGTGNQETQYF. The J gene is TRBJ2-5, the V gene TRBV2; the match to TRBD1 covers 9 bases. The CDR3 has 15 amino acids. The junction had 9 bases not matched to a gene; V was cut back by 8 bases and J by 2 bases. Germline V gene sequence: CDR1 SNHLY, CDR2 FYNNEI.

In DNA form, the CDR3 reads TGTGCCAGCAGTCCCGGGACAGGGCGGGAGTATGGCTACACCTTC. Its protein product is CASSPGTGREYGYTF. This chain links TRBV7-3 with TRBJ1-2; 9 nucleotides agree with TRBD1. Germline V gene data show CDR1 as SGHTA and CDR2 as FQGTGA. Trimming cost V 6 bases and J 5 bases; bases outside gene matches: 10. This CDR3 has 15 residues.

The chain combines TRBV28 with TRBJ1-2; possible D gene TRBD1, 6 bases. The CDR3 runs to 14 residues. Trimming took off 6 bases at V and 0 bases at J, with 11 bases between the two ends. Germline V gene sequence: CDR1 MDHEN, CDR2 SYDVKM. The CDR3 region has the DNA TGTGCCAGCAGCTTTGGACAGTCTAACTATGGCTACACCTTC. It is translated as CASSFGQSNYGYTF.

V gene TRBV6-2 or TRBV6-3 combines with J gene TRBJ2-7, with 8 bases matching TRBD2. The CDR3 loop spans 14 amino acids. The ends lost 5 bases at V and 0 bases at J; junction bases unmatched: 3. CDR1 is MNHEY, CDR2 SVGEGT, per germline. The DNA for the CDR3 is TGTGCCAGCAGTACCGGGACTAGCTCCTACGAGCAGTACTTC. This codes for CASSTGTSSYEQYF.

The J gene is TRBJ2-7, the V gene TRBV5-6; TRBD2 aligns across 9 bases. Germline V gene data show CDR1 as SGHDT and CDR2 as YYEEEE. V trimming: 2 bases; J trimming: 7 bases; junction bases outside the gene matches: 16. The CDR3 runs 17 residues. The CDR3 nucleotides read TGTGCCAGCAGCTTAAGAGGGGCGGGAGGGCCCTCTGCGGAGCAGTACTTC. Its protein is CASSLRGAGGPSAEQYF.

The genes are TRBV5-4 and TRBJ2-3; possibly TRBD2 for D (7 bases). Germline CDR1 reads SGHNT; CDR2 reads YYREEE (reference sequence). The CDR3 length is 14 residues. V was pared by 0 bases and J by 7 bases, with 12 bases between. The CDR3 protein is CASSLVGGTHTQYF. CDR3 nucleotides: TGTGCCAGCAGCTTGGTGGGAGGGACACATACGCAGTATTTT.

The J gene is TRBJ1-2, the V gene TRBV30; 8 bases are shared with TRBD1. CDR3 length equals 13 residues. CDR1 is GTSNPN, CDR2 SVGIG, per germline (reference sequence). J was trimmed by 4 bases and V by 8 bases; bases with no gene match: 9. CDR3 nucleotides: TGTGCCCACTCACAGGGGGGGCTCTATGGCTACACCTTC. Protein sequence: CAHSQGGLYGYTF.

J is TRBJ1-5 and V is TRBV6-2 or TRBV6-3, with D perhaps matching TRBD1 (6 bases). V was trimmed by 5 bases and J by 3 bases, leaving 14 bases between them. The CDR3 totals 15 residues. Per germline, CDR1 MNHEY and CDR2 SVGEGT. CDR3 sequence: CASSPTGWYNQPQHF. Written as DNA, the CDR3 is TGTGCCAGCAGTCCGACAGGTTGGTACAATCAGCCCCAGCATTTT.

This clone was seen just once. The chain employs TRBV28 and TRBJ2-3, with 16 bases aligning to TRBD2. The V and J ends lost 3 bases and 8 bases, in that order; junction bases with no gene match: 5. The germline V gene has CDR1 MDHEN and CDR2 SYDVKM. The CDR3 has 16 amino acids. The CDR3 bases are TGTGCCAGCAGTTTGGGACTAGCGGGGGGGCTGGGTACGCAGTATTTT. Its translation is CASSLGLAGGLGTQYF.

The chain links TRBV7-2 to TRBJ2-7, with TRBD1 matching over 9 bases. The junction had 11 bases not matched to a gene; V was cut back by 5 bases and J by 0 bases. This CDR3 is 17 amino acids long. Germline-derived CDR1 and CDR2 are SGHTA and FQGNSA. The CDR3 DNA reads TGTGCCAGCAGCCCAAGACAGGGGGAGAGGGACTCCTACGAGCAGTACTTC. It translates to CASSPRQGERDSYEQYF.

By share, this clone counts as medium-sized (0.01 to 0.1%). The chain has TRBV18 and TRBJ1-1; tentative D call: TRBD1 (5 bases). This CDR3 region has 15 residues. In germline, CDR1 is KGHSH, CDR2 LQKENI. Trimming pared 3 bases from V and 0 bases from J, leaving 11 bases between. CDR3 sequence reads: CASSPRTDMNTEAFF. The CDR3, as DNA: TGTGCCAGCTCACCGAGGACGGACATGAACACTGAAGCTTTCTTT.

This sequence joins TRBV5-6 and TRBJ2-7; 8 bases are shared with TRBD1. CDR1 is SGHDT and CDR2 is YYEEEE in the germline V gene. J gave up 3 bases and V 4 bases, and 12 bases lay outside the gene matches. This CDR3 comprises 16 residues. For the CDR3, the DNA is TGTGCCAGCAGCGCAGGACAGGGACAGACCTTCTACGAGCAGTACTTC. Protein: CASSAGQGQTFYEQYF.

A single count supports this clone. J is TRBJ2-7 and V is TRBV14; D perhaps matches TRBD1 (6 bases). Trimming took 1 base from V and 7 from J, leaving 11 bases between them. The CDR3 length is 13 residues. Germline V gene data show CDR1 as SGHDN and CDR2 as FVKESK. The CDR3 region has the DNA TGTGCCAGCAGCCAAGGGACAGCCAGGGAGCAGTACTTC. It specifies CASSQGTAREQYF.